The present TCR beta chain was sequenced within a study of shared clonotypes between healthy human individuals (dated by TCRdb to about 2020). For context, the study as a whole: The cohort included three men and a couple of women between 18 and 49 years of age. For each donor, CD4 naive and CD4 memory were each run on three plates, CD8 naive on two plates, and CD8 memory on one plate. To estimate repertoire size and how much clonotype sharing occurs between individuals, the study deeply sequenced the blood TCR repertoires of five healthy adults. Libraries were prepared and TCR repertoires were sequenced by different laboratories using diverse techniques, in order to increase sequencing depth and limit assay-specific biases. Between about 0.94 and 8.9 billion PBMCs per donor were obtained by leukapheresis. What the research found in general, with its limitations: Even with the large sequencing depth, rarefaction of the sorted-subset datasets indicated that sequencing was incomplete. Naive subsets generally had larger estimated clonotype richness than memory subsets did. Pairwise subsampling indicated that sequencing depth was expected to affect the degree of clonotype sharing among donors. The small number of donors limited the genetic and exposure-history diversity represented. When several donors were compared, the shared fraction of clonotypes was around 5.1% for naive CD4, less than 4% for naive CD8, about 2.5% for memory CD4, and around 0.4% for memory CD8. Sampling was restricted to blood, and TCR repertoires in tissues likely differ from the TCR repertoires found in blood. Compared with non-shared clonotypes, clonotypes shared by all four sorted-subset donors had higher generation probabilities.

The CDR3 spans 18 residues, from the cysteine through the phenylalanine. Only CDR3 DNA is held: 54 bases, read in frame from base 1. Using the deep immunoSEQ assay, TCR CDR3 regions were amplified from genomic DNA by multiplex PCR. Extracted genomic DNA from each cell subset was distributed evenly across all wells of several immunoSEQ 96-well plates, and each plate was treated as a replicate. For sorted subsets, 150 to 250 ng genomic DNA, equal to 25,000 to 35,000 T cell genomes, was loaded into each replicate PCR. Purified libraries were measured with a Qubit 3.0 fluorometer, size-checked on a Bioanalyzer 2100, and measured again with the KAPA Library Quantification kit. Every immunoSEQ 96-well plate was sequenced on a separate single-read 150-cycle Illumina NextSeq 550 flow cell. In the authors' own workflow: Because the immunoSEQ output held only junctional sequences and lacked quality scores, the filtering could not match the filtering applied to full-length reads. Sequences were annotated with PyIR, a Python wrapper for IgBLAST v1.9, using IMGT germline references to assign V/J genes and CDR3. Reads were removed for weak V/J assignments (E-value above 1e-6), missing CDR3, stop codons, out-of-frame junctions, or ambiguous translated residues. V3J clonotypes were defined as sequences sharing the same inferred V gene, J gene, and CDR3 amino acid sequence. The percentage overlap between two repertoires was calculated by dividing the number of shared unique clonotypes by the size of the smaller repertoire. Three approaches were used to assess repertoire richness: RTK rarefaction, the Chao1 estimator, and Recon v2.1 estimates of unobserved clonotypes. OLGA was used to compute generation probabilities for all TCRbeta clonotypes that the gDNA method yielded from four donors. TCRdb stores this immuneACCESS table with in-frame sequences only. Part of the clones is absent; in the studies checked, under half of the shortfall reflects unresolved V genes, and no reason is known for the rest. That table gives V, J and clone size, and the DNA gave D and trimming. The sample profile shows 1,400,000 or so clones; 98% of them were found once. The ten top clones hold 0.36% of the sample.

About this clone itself: Its antigen is unknown. The input lacks base qualities; no much larger clone sits a single base away.

Healthy HIV-negative adults with no recently reported acute infections or vaccinations were included as donors. Every donor was a Caucasian adult residing in Nashville, Tennessee, USA. CD4+ T cells were enriched by magnetic negative selection; naive cells were then positively selected on CD45RA, and the negative fraction formed the memory subset. Blood was collected by leukapheresis, and PBMCs were isolated by Ficoll-Histopaque density gradient centrifugation and then cryopreserved in liquid nitrogen vapor phase. Analytical flow cytometry was used to check the purity and quantity of every magnetically sorted T cell population. Each sorted fraction had its genomic DNA isolated and then quantified by UV absorbance on a Nanodrop 2000c.

Sequencing used naive CD4+ T cells sorted from blood. The intended sense of this specimen's cell subset or site label: CD45RA+ positively selected. The chain joins TRBV12-1 to TRBJ2-7; the D segment call TRBD1 is taken from the table without a DNA check. TRBV12-1 is a pseudogene. The clonotype comes from a man in his thirties or forties in good health. The CDR3 reads as follows: CASSSGQGARSNSYEQYF. The nucleotides are TGTGCCAGCAGCTCCGGACAGGGGGCACGATCGAATTCCTACGAGCAGTACTTC.